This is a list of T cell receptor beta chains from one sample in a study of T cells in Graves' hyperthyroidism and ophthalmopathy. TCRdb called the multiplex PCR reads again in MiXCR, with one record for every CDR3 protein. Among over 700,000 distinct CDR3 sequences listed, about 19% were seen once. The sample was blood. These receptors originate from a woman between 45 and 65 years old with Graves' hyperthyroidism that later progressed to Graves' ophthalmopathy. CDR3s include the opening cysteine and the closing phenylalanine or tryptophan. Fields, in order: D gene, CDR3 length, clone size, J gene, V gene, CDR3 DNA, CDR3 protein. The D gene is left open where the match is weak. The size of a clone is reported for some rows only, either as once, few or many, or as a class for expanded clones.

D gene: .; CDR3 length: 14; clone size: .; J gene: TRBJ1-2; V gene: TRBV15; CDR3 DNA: TGTGCCACCAGCAAAACAGGGTATGGTGGTGGCTACACCTTC; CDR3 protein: CATSKTGYGGGYTF
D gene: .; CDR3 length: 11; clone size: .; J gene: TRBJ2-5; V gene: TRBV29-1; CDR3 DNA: TGCAGCGCAATGAATGGGGAGACCCAGTACTTC; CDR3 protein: CSAMNGETQYF
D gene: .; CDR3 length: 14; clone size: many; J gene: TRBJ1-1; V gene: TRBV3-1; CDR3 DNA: TGTGCCAGCAGCCAAGATTTCGGGGGCACTGAAGCTTTCTTT; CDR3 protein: CASSQDFGGTEAFF
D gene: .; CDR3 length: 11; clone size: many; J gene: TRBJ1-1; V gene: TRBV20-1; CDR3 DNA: TGCAGTGCTAGGCATAACACTGAAGCTTTCTTT; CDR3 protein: CSARHNTEAFF
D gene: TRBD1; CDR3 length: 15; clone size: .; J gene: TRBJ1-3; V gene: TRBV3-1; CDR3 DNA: TGTGCCAGCAGCTACAGGGGGTTTGGTGGAAACACCATATATTTT; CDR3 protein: CASSYRGFGGNTIYF
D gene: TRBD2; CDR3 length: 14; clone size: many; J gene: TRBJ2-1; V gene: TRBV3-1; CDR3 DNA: TGTGCCAGCAGCCGACTTAGCGGGGGAAATGAGCAGTTCTTC; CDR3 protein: CASSRLSGGNEQFF
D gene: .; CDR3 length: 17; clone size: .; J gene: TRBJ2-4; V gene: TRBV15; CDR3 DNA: TGTGCCACCAGCAGAGCCCCTTACAGGGTGGACAAAAACATTCAGTACTTC; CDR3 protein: CATSRAPYRVDKNIQYF
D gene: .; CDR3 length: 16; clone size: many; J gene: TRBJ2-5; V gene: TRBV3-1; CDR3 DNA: TGTGCCAGCAGCCAAGGATGGAGGGGGGGCCCCGAGACCCAGTACTTC; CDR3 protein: CASSQGWRGGPETQYF
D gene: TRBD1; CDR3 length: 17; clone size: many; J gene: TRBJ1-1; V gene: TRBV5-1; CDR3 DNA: TGCGCCAGCAGCTTGGCCGGGACAGGGAGGGTGAACACTGAAGCTTTCTTT; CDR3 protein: CASSLAGTGRVNTEAFF
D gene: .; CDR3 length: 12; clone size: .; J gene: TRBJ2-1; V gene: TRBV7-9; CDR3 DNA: TGTGCCAGCAGCGTCCAGGGTGGTGAGCAGTTCTTC; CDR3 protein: CASSVQGGEQFF
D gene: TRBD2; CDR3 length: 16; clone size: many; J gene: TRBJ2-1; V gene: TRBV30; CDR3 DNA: TGTGCCTGGAGCTCGGGACTAGCGGGGGGGCGAGGTGAGCAGTTCTTC; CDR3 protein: CAWSSGLAGGRGEQFF
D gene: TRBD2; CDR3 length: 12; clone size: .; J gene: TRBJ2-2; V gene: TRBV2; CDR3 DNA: TGTGCCGGCGGGGGGGCGGTCGGGGAGCTGTTTTTT; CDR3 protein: CAGGGAVGELFF
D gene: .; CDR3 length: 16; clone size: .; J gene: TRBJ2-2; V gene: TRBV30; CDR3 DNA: TGTGCCTGGAGTGTCCCGGACCCATCGAACACCGGGGAGCTGTTTTTT; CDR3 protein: CAWSVPDPSNTGELFF
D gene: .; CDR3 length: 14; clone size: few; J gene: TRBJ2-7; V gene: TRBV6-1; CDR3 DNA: TGTGCCAGCAGTGAAGGTGACCCAGCCTACGAGCAGTACTTC; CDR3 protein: CASSEGDPAYEQYF
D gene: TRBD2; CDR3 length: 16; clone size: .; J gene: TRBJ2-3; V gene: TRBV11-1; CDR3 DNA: TGTGCCAGCAGCCCAGAGCGGGGTCCTCGAGTAGATACGCAGTATTTT; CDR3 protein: CASSPERGPRVDTQYF
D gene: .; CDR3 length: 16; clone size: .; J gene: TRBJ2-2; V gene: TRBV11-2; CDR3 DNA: TGTGCCAGCAGCTTAGGGGGACACGGGGGGACCGGGGAGCTGTTTTTT; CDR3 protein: CASSLGGHGGTGELFF
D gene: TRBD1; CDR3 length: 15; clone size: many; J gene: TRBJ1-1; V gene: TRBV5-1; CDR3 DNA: TGCGCCAGCAGCTTGGCCGCAGGGGGCTACACTGAAGCTTTCTTT; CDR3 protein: CASSLAAGGYTEAFF
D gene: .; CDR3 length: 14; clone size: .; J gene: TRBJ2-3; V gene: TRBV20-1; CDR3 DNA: TGCAGTGCTAGACTAGCCCATAGTTCAGATACGCAGTATTTT; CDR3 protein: CSARLAHSSDTQYF
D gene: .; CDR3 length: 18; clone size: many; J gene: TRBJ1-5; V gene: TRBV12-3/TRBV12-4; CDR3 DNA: TGTGCCAGCAGTTTGGACCCAGGGGACCATTATAGCAATCAGCCCCAGCATTTT; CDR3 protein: CASSLDPGDHYSNQPQHF
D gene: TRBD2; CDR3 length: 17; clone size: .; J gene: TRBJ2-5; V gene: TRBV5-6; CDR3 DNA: TGTGCCAGCAGCTTCTGGACTAGCGGGGGGCCGGTGGAGACCCAGTACTTC; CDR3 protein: CASSFWTSGGPVETQYF
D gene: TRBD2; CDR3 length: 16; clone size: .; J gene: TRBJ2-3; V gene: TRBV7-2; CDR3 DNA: TGTGCCAGCAGTGTTCTAGCGGGGGCAAGCACAGATACGCAGTATTTT; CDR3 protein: CASSVLAGASTDTQYF
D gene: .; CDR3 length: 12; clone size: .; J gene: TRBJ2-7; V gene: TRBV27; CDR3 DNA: TGTGCCAGCAGCCCCGGGAGCATCGAGCAGTACTTC; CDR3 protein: CASSPGSIEQYF
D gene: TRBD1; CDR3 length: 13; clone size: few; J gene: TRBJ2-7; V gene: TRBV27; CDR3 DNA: TGTGCCAGCAGTTTTACAGGGGGCTTCGAGCAGTACTTC; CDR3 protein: CASSFTGGFEQYF
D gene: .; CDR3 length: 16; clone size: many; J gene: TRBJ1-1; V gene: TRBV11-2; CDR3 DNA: TGTGCCAGCACCGAGGGGCGGCTGGGGCCGAACACTGAAGCTTTCTTT; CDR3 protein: CASTEGRLGPNTEAFF
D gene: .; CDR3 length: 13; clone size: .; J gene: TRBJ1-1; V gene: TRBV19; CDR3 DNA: TGTGCCAGTAGTCCGGATCCACAAGTTGAAGCTTTCTTT; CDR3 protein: CASSPDPQVEAFF
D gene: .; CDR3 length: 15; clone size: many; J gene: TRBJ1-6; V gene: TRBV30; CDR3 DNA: TGTGCCTGGAGTGCGGGGCAAAGGATCAATTCACCCCTCCACTTT; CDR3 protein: CAWSAGQRINSPLHF
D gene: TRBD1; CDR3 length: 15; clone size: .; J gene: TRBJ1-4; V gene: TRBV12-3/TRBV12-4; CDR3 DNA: TGTGCCAGCAGTTTTTTCAGGGGGGGTAATGAAAAACTGTTTTTT; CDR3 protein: CASSFFRGGNEKLFF
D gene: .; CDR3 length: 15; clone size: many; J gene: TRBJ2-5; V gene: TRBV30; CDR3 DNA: TGTGCCTGGCACAGCCGGGACTTATACACTGAGACCCAGTACTTC; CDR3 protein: CAWHSRDLYTETQYF
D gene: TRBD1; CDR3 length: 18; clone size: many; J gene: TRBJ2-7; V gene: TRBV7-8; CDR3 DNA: TGTGCCAGCAGCTCCCGGGACAGGGGCTCTACTCGATCCTACGAGCAGTACTTC; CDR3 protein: CASSSRDRGSTRSYEQYF
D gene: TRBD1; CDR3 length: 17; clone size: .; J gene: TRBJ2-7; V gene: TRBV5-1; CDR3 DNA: TGCGCCAGCAGCCCCGGGACAGGGGGCGAACTTTCCTACGAGCAGTACTTC; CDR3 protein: CASSPGTGGELSYEQYF
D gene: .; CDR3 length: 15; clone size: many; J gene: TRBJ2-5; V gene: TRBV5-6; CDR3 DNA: TGTGCCAGCAGCCCCGAATATGGGGCCCAAGAGACCCAGTACTTC; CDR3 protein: CASSPEYGAQETQYF
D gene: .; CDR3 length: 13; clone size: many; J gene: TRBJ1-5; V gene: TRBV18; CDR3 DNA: TGTGCCAGCTCACCGATGGGGGATCAGCCCCAGCATTTT; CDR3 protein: CASSPMGDQPQHF
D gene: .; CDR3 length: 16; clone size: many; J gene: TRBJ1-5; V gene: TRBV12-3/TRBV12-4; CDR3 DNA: TGTGCCAGCAGTTTATTATCGTTAGGGAGCAATCAGCCCCAGCATTTT; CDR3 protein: CASSLLSLGSNQPQHF
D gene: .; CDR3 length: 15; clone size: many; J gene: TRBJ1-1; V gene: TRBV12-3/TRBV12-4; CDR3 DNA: TGTGCCAGCAGTATAACAGGTATGAGCTACACTGAAGCTTTCTTT; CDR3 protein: CASSITGMSYTEAFF
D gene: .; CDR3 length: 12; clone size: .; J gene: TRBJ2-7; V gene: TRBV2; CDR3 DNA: TGTGCCAGCAGCGTCGGGGTTGGCGAGCAGTACTTC; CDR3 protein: CASSVGVGEQYF
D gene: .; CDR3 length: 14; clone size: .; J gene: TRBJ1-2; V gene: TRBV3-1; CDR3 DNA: TGTGCCAGCAGCCAAGATCGGGAGGTACATGGCTACACCTTC; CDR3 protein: CASSQDREVHGYTF
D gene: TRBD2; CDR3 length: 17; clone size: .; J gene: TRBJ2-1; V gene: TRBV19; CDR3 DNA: TGTGCCAGTAGGGATGTTCGGGCTAGCGGGGCCCACAATGAGCAGTTCTTC; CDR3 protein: CASRDVRASGAHNEQFF
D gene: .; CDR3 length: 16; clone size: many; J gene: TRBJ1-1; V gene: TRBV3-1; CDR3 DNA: TGTGCCAGCAGCCAAGACCGGCGGACAGTGGACACTGAAGCTTTCTTT; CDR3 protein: CASSQDRRTVDTEAFF
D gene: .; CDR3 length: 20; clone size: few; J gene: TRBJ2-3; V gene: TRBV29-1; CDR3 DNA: TGCAGCGTTGAATGGGGGCAGATCCAAAGGGATACCCGTCGCACAGATACGCAGTATTTT; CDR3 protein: CSVEWGQIQRDTRRTDTQYF
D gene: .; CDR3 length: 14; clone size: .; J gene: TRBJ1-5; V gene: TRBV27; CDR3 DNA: TGTGCCAGCAGTTTATCTAGGGGTTATCAGCCCCAGCATTTT; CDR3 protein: CASSLSRGYQPQHF
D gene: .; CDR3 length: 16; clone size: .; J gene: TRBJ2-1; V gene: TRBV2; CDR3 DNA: TGTGCCAGCAGTGAAAGTAGGTCAGGCCCACTGAGTGAGCAGTTCTTC; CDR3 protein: CASSESRSGPLSEQFF
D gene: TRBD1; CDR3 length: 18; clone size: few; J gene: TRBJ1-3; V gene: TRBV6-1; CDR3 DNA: TGTGCCAGCAGTGAAGACCCGGATTTGGACAGGAGCGGAAACACCATATATTTT; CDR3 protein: CASSEDPDLDRSGNTIYF
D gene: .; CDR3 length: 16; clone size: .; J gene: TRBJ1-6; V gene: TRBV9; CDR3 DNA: TGTGCCAGCAGCGGACAGGAGAGCTCCTATAATTCACCCCTCCACTTT; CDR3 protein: CASSGQESSYNSPLHF
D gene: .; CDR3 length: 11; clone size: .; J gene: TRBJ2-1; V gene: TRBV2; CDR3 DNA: TGTGCCAGCACAGGGCACGGTGAGCAGTTCTTC; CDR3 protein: CASTGHGEQFF
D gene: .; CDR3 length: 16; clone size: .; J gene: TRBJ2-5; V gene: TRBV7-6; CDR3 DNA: TGTGCCAGCAGCTTACCCCGGGGTAGCCTTCAAGAGGCCCAGTACTTC; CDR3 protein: CASSLPRGSLQEAQYF
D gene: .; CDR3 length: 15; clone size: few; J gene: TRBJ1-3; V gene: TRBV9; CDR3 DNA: TGTGCCAGCAGCGTGGGCAGGCAGGCTGGAAACACCATATATTTT; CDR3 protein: CASSVGRQAGNTIYF
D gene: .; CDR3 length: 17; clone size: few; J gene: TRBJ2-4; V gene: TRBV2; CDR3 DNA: TGTGCCAGCATCGCGGAGGTTCAATTACAAGACCAAAACATTCAGTACTTC; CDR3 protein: CASIAEVQLQDQNIQYF